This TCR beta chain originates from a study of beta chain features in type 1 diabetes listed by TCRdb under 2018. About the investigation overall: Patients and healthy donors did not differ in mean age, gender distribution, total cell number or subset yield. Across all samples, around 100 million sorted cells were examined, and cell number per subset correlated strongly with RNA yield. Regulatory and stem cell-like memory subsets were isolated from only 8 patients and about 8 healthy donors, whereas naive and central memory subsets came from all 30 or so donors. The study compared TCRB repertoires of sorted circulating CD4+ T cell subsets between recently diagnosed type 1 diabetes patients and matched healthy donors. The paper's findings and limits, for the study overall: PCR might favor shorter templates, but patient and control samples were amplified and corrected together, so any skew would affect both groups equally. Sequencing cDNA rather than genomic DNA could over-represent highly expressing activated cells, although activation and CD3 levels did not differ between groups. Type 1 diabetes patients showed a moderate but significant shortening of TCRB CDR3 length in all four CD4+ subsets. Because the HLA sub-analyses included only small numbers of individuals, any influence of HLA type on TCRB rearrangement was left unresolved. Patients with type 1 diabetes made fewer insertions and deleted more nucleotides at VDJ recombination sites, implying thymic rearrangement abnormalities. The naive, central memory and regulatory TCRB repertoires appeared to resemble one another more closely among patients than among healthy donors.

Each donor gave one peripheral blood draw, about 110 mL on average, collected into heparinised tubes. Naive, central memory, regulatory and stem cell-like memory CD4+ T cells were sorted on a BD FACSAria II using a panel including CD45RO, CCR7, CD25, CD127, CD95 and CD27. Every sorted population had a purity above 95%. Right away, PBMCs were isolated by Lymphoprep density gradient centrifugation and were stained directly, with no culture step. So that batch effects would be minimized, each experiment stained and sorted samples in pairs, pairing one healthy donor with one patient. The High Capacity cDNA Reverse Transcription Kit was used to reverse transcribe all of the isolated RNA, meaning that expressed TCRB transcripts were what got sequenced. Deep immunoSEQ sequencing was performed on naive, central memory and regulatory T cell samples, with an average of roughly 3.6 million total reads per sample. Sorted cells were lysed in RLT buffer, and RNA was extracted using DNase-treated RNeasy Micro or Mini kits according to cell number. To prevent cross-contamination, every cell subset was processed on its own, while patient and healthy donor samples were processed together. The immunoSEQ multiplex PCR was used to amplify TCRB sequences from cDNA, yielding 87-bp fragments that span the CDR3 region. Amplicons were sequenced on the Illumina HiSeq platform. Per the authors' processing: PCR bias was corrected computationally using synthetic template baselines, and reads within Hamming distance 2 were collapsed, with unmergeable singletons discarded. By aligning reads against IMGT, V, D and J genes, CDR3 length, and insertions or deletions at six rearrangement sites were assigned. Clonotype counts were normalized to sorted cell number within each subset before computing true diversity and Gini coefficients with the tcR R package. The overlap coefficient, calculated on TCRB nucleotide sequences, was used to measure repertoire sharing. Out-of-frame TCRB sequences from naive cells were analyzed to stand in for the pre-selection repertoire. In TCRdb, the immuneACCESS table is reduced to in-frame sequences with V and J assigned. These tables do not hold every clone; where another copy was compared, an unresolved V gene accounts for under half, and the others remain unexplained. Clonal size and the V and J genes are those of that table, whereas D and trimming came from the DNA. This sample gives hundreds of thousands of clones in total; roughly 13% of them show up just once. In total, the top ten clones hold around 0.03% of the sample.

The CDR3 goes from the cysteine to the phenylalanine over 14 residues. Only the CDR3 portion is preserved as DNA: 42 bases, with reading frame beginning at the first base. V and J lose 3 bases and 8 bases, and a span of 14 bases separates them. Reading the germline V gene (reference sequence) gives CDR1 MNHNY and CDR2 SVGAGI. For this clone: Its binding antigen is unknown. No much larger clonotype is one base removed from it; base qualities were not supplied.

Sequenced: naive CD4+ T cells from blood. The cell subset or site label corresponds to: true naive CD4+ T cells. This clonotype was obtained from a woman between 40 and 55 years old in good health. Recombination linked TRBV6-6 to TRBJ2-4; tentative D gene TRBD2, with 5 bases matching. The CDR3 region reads CASSYGGMEDIQYF. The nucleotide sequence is TGTGCCAGCAGTTATGGTGGGATGGAGGACATTCAGTACTTC.